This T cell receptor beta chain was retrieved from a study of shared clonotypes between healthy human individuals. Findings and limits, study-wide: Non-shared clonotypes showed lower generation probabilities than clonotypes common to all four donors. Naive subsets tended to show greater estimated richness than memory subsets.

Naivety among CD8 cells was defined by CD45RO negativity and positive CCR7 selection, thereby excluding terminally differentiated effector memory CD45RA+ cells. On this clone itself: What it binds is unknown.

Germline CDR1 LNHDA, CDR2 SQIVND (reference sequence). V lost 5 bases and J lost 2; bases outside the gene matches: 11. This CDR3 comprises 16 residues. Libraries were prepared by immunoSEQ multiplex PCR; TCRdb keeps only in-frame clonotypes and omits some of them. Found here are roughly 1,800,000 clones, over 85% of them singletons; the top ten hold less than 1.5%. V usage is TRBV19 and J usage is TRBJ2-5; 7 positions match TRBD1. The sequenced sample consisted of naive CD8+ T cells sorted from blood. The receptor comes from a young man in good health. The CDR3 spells CASSPWVDREQETQYF. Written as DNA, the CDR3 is TGTGCCAGTAGTCCCTGGGTTGACAGGGAGCAAGAGACCCAGTACTTC.